Following are 28 T cell receptor beta chains from one sample sequenced in a study of technical replicates of blood from several donors. Assay: immunoSEQ multiplex PCR; the TCRdb copy retains only in-frame clones and omits some. The repertoire includes under 85,000 clones, roughly 89% of them detected once, and around 0.41% sits in the top ten. Sequencing was performed on T cells isolated from PBMCs. These receptors all stem from a human donor in good health.

The chain couples TRBV5-6 to TRBJ2-5; tentative D call: TRBD2 (6 bases). The V end lost 3 bases, the J end lost 5 bases, and 17 bases lay between the germline ends. The CDR3 spans 15 residues. Germline V gene sequence: CDR1 SGHDT, CDR2 YYEEEE. CDR3 region: CASSSEGDFLETQYF. For the CDR3, the DNA is TGTGCCAGCAGCTCTGAAGGGGACTTCCTTGAGACCCAGTACTTC.

V and J are TRBV25-1 and TRBJ2-5; TRBD2 is a possible D gene (6 bases). Per the germline V gene, CDR1 is MGHDK and CDR2 is SYGVNS. Trimming removed 2 bases from V and 1 base from J, with 8 bases in between. The CDR3 has 14 residues. CDR3 sequence: CASSEIGGQETQYF. Written as DNA, the CDR3 is TGTGCCAGCAGTGAAATCGGGGGCCAAGAGACCCAGTACTTC.

The chain links TRBV7-2 to TRBJ2-7; tentatively, D is TRBD1 (7 bases). This CDR3 contains 14 residues. The germline V and J ends were trimmed by 3 bases and 3 bases, with 12 bases remaining between them. CDR1 is SGHTA and CDR2 is FQGNSA in the germline V gene. CDR3 bases: TGTGCCAGCAGCTTCGCAGGGGGGTACTACGAGCAGTACTTC. Encoded protein: CASSFAGGYYEQYF. Full variable domain (rest looked up from reference TRBV7-2 and TRBJ2-7): GAGVSQSPSNKVTEKGKDVELRCDPISGHTALYWYRQSLGQGLEFLIYFQGNSAPDKSGLPSDRFSAERTGGSVSTLTIQRTQQEDSAVYLCASSFAGGYYEQYFGPGTRLTVT.

This chain links TRBV11-2 with TRBJ2-7, with 7 nucleotides matching TRBD2. Germline V gene sequence: CDR1 SGHAT, CDR2 FQNNGV. V was clipped by 3 bases and J by 4 bases; unmatched bases: 9. The CDR3 contains 15 residues. CDR3 bases: TGTGCCAGCAGCTTCATTCCGGGAGGCAAGTACGAGCAGTACTTC. This translates into CASSFIPGGKYEQYF.

V is TRBV7-2 and J is TRBJ2-7; maybe TRBD2 (6 bases). Per the germline V gene, CDR1 is SGHTA and CDR2 is FQGNSA. The CDR3 has 14 residues. V gave up 1 base and J gave up 4 bases, with 11 bases separating them. This chain's CDR3 is CASSLERELYEQYF. CDR3 nucleotide sequence: TGTGCCAGCAGCTTAGAACGGGAGTTATACGAGCAGTACTTC.

The CDR3 protein is CASSYIQGESDYEQYF. For the CDR3, the DNA is TGTGCCAGCAGTTATATACAGGGAGAGTCGGACTACGAGCAGTACTTC. The chain links TRBV6-6 to TRBJ2-7; D is possibly TRBD1 (6 bases). CDR1 MNHNY and CDR2 SVGAGI come from the germline V gene (reference sequence). Trimming took 3 bases from V and 3 from J, leaving 18 bases between them. The CDR3 spans 16 residues.

J is TRBJ2-7 and V is TRBV4-1; a weak D match, TRBD1 (6 bases). The CDR3 totals 15 residues. The germline gives CDR1 MGHRA, CDR2 YSYEKL. Trimming pared 0 bases from V and 3 bases from J, leaving 12 bases between. The CDR3 DNA sequence: TGCGCCAGCAGCCAAGATGCAGGGGTTCTCTACGAGCAGTACTTC. This codes for CASSQDAGVLYEQYF.

V gene TRBV6-5 combines with J gene TRBJ1-1; TRBD1 might be the D (5 bases). The ends were cut back, 2 bases at V and 6 bases at J, with 16 bases in the middle. The CDR3 is 15 amino acids. Germline lookup yields CDR1 MNHEY and CDR2 SVGAGI. The CDR3: CASSYTDSGVAEAFF. In nucleotides, the CDR3 is TGTGCCAGCAGTTACACGGACTCGGGGGTCGCTGAAGCTTTCTTT.

The V gene is TRBV4-3, the J gene TRBJ2-5, with D possibly matching TRBD2 (7 bases). Germline CDR1 is LGHNA and CDR2 is YSLEER. The CDR3 has 19 residues. Trimming cost V 0 bases and J 3 bases, with 23 bases left between them. CDR3 nucleotide sequence: TGCGCCAGCAGCCAAGAACGTTATAGGGGGAAGGCGGGAGAAGAGACCCAGTACTTC. It encodes CASSQERYRGKAGEETQYF.

The J gene is TRBJ2-4, the V gene TRBV28, with TRBD1 as a possible D gene (6 bases). The CDR3 extends over 12 amino acids. Trimming cost V 3 bases and J 9 bases, with 9 bases left between them. Per the germline V gene, CDR1 is MDHEN and CDR2 is SYDVKM. The CDR3 nucleotides read TGTGCCAGCAGTTTTACAGGGTTCATTCAGTACTTC. It translates to CASSFTGFIQYF.

J is TRBJ2-7 and V is TRBV5-1; TRBD2 agrees at 9 bases. The J segment lost 3 bases and the V segment lost 4 bases, leaving 11 bases of the junction unmatched. CDR1 is SGHRS and CDR2 is YFSETQ in the germline V gene. This CDR3 spans 16 amino acids. The chain's CDR3 is CASSPSSLAGYYEQYF. Written as DNA, the CDR3 is TGCGCCAGCAGCCCATCAAGCCTAGCGGGATACTACGAGCAGTACTTC.

The chain is built from TRBV6-1 and TRBJ1-4, with D possibly being TRBD1 (5 bases). In germline, CDR1 is MNHNS, CDR2 SASEGT. The CDR3 length is 14 residues. V lost 7 bases and J lost 5, with 14 bases in between. CDR3 in amino acids: CASIRGWDNEKLFF. CDR3 DNA: TGTGCCAGCATTCGGGGGTGGGACAATGAAAAACTGTTTTTT.

CDR3 in amino acids: CASSLFGQGGYEQYF. The CDR3 bases are TGTGCCAGCAGTTTATTCGGCCAGGGCGGTTACGAGCAGTACTTC. The chain employs TRBV27 and TRBJ2-7; D may be TRBD1 (5 bases). CDR3 size: 15 residues. CDR1 and CDR2 from the germline V gene are MNHEY and SMNVEV (reference sequence). The V gene lost 1 base and the J gene lost 4 bases, with 14 bases spanning the gap.

The chain has TRBV27 and TRBJ2-6, with D possibly matching TRBD1 (6 bases). CDR3 length: 16 residues. Germline CDR1 reads MNHEY; CDR2 reads SMNVEV (reference sequence). Trimming pared 4 bases from V and 2 bases from J, leaving 12 bases between. DNA of the CDR3: TGTGCCAGCAGTTCCTACAGGGCTACTGGGGCCAACGTCCTGACTTTC. This gives the protein CASSSYRATGANVLTF.

J is TRBJ2-1 and V is TRBV29-1, with 9 positions matching TRBD2. Trimming took 4 bases from V and 4 from J; bases not matched to a gene: 17. The CDR3 spans 18 residues. Germline V CDR1 and CDR2: SQVTM, ANQGSEA. The CDR3 reads CSVGPGGLAPIHYNEQFF. The DNA for the CDR3 is TGCAGCGTTGGCCCTGGGGGACTAGCTCCCATCCATTACAATGAGCAGTTCTTC.

The gene calls are TRBV5-5 and TRBJ2-1, with TRBD2 as a possible D gene (6 bases). Germline values: CDR1 SGHKS, CDR2 YYEKEE (reference sequence). Trimming pared 7 bases from V and 9 bases from J, leaving 17 bases between. This CDR3 region has 13 residues. CDR3 protein: CASGRREVGEQFF. The DNA for the CDR3 is TGTGCCAGCGGCCGGAGGGAGGTCGGTGAGCAGTTCTTC.

This clone was found a few times. The chain employs TRBV12-5 and TRBJ1-2; 9 nucleotides match TRBD1. This CDR3 has 15 residues. Germline V gives CDR1 LGHNT, CDR2 FRNRAP. Trimming removed 6 bases from V and 4 bases from J; junction bases left unmatched: 9. The CDR3 region is CASGPNRGQSYGYTF. CDR3 sequence (DNA): TGTGCTAGTGGCCCAAACAGGGGGCAGAGCTATGGCTACACCTTC.

V is TRBV5-6 and J is TRBJ1-1; no reliable D call. The CDR3 runs 13 residues. Germline lookup yields CDR1 SGHDT and CDR2 YYEEEE. The V gene lost 0 bases and the J gene lost 4 bases, with 7 bases spanning the gap. As DNA, the CDR3 is TGTGCCAGCAGCTTGGTCGGGTTCACTGAAGCTTTCTTT. It codes for CASSLVGFTEAFF.

The J gene is TRBJ1-2, the V gene TRBV9; TRBD1 is a possible D gene (5 bases). Looked up from germline, CDR1 is SGDLS and CDR2 is YYNGEE. The CDR3 sequence is 13 residues long. Between the trimmed V and J ends, which lost 1 base and 8 bases, there was a span of 12 bases. The CDR3 loop reads CASSVQGLGGYTF. CDR3 sequence (DNA): TGTGCCAGCAGCGTACAGGGTCTAGGGGGCTACACCTTC. Full variable domain (missing parts from reference TRBV9 and TRBJ1-2): DSGVTQTPKHLITATGQRVTLRCSPRSGDLSVYWYQQSLDQGLQFLIQYYNGEERAKGNILERFSAQQFPDLHSELNLSSLELGDSALYFCASSVQGLGGYTFGSGTRLTVV.

This chain links TRBV6-1 with TRBJ2-2; TRBD1 is a possible D gene (6 bases). V lost 3 bases and J lost 4, with 9 bases in between. This CDR3 has 14 amino acids. Germline CDR1 reads MNHNS; CDR2 reads SASEGT. CDR3 region: CASSEFRGTGELFF. CDR3 DNA: TGTGCCAGCAGTGAGTTCAGGGGCACCGGGGAGCTGTTTTTT.

V gene TRBV6-1 combines with J gene TRBJ2-7; 7 nucleotides align to TRBD2. This CDR3 spans 16 amino acids. Germline values: CDR1 MNHNS, CDR2 SASEGT. Trimming cost V 4 bases and J 2 bases; bases outside gene matches: 11. The CDR3 coding sequence is TGTGCCAGCAGTGTAATGTTAGCGGGCATTCCCTACGAGCAGTACTTC. Translated, it gives CASSVMLAGIPYEQYF.

The V and J genes are TRBV10-3 and TRBJ2-3, with 10 bases lining up with TRBD1. This CDR3 region has 17 residues. V trimming: 0 bases; J trimming: 4 bases; junction bases outside the gene matches: 7. Germline CDR1 and CDR2: ENHRY and SYGVKD. The CDR3 region has the DNA TGTGCCATCAGTGAGTCTGGGGGGACAGGGGTCTCAGATACGCAGTATTTT. This sequence encodes CAISESGGTGVSDTQYF.

V and J are TRBV21-1 and TRBJ1-2. TRBV21-1 counts as a pseudogene. The CDR3 loop spans 16 amino acids. The CDR3 here is CASSKWRRWLSYGYTF. In DNA, the CDR3 is TGTGCCAGCAGCAAATGGCGGCGGTGGCTAAGCTATGGCTACACCTTC.

CDR3 coding DNA: TGTGCCAGTAGTATGGCTAGCGGGAGTGTCGGGGAGCTGTTTTTT. Translated, it gives CASSMASGSVGELFF. The chain uses TRBV19 and TRBJ2-2; 10 positions agree with TRBD2. The CDR3 totals 15 residues. With 3 bases clipped from V and 7 bases from J, the junction kept 5 bases outside the gene matches. CDR1 is LNHDA and CDR2 is SQIVND in the germline V gene (reference sequence). The complete variable domain, with remaining parts taken from reference TRBV19 and TRBJ2-2, reads DGGITQSPKYLFRKEGQNVTLSCEQNLNHDAMYWYRQDPGQGLRLIYYSQIVNDFQKGDIAEGYSVSREKKESFPLTVTSAQKNPTAFYLCASSMASGSVGELFFGEGSRLTVL.

The genes are TRBV6-5 and TRBJ2-2, with D hard to call. CDR3 length equals 12 residues. Looked up from germline, CDR1 is MNHEY and CDR2 is SVGAGI. V was shortened by 5 bases and J by 5 bases, with 6 bases between the two germline ends. Here the CDR3 reads CASSKSTGELFF. CDR3 coding DNA: TGTGCCAGCAGTAAGAGTACCGGGGAGCTGTTTTTT.

The chain is built from TRBV4-1 and TRBJ2-7; D unclear. This CDR3 has 13 amino acids. The germline CDR1 and CDR2 sequences are MGHRA and YSYEKL. The V end lost 0 bases, the J end lost 3 bases, and 6 bases lay between the germline ends. The CDR3 here is CASSQDPRYEQYF. The CDR3, as DNA: TGCGCCAGCAGCCAAGATCCGCGCTACGAGCAGTACTTC.

The chain carries TRBV6-5 and TRBJ2-1; 9 positions match TRBD2. Trimming removed 4 bases from V and 0 bases from J; junction bases left unmatched: 4. The V gene's germline CDR1 is MNHEY and CDR2 SVGAGI. The CDR3 extends over 16 amino acids. The DNA for the CDR3 is TGTGCCAGCAGTTTGGTAGCGGGAGCCTCCTACAATGAGCAGTTCTTC. Translated, it gives CASSLVAGASYNEQFF.

The V and J genes are TRBV19 and TRBJ2-3, with TRBD2 matching 14 bases. The V gene's germline CDR1 is LNHDA and CDR2 SQIVND (reference sequence). Trimming removed 9 bases from V and 1 base from J; junction bases left unmatched: 6. CDR3 length: 16 amino acids. The CDR3 reads CASSGLAGAGTDTQYF. The CDR3 coding sequence is TGTGCCAGCTCGGGACTAGCGGGAGCAGGCACAGATACGCAGTATTTT.